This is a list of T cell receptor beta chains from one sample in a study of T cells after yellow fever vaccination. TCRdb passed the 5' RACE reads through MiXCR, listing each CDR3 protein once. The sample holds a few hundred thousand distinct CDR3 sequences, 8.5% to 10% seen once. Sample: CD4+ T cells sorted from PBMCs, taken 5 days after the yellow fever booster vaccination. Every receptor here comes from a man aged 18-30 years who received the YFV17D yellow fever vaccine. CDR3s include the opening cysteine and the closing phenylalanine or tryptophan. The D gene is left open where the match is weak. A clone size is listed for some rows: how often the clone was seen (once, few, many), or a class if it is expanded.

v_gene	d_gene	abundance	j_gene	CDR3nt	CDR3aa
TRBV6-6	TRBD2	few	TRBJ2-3	TGTGCCAGCAGTTTCGGACTAGCGGGGGCCGCTACGCAGTATTTT	CASSFGLAGAATQYF
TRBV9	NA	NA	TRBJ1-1	TGTGCCAGCAGCGCCAGGATGAACTCTGAAGCTTTCTTT	CASSARMNSEAFF
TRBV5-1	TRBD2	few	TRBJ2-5	TGCGCCAGCAGCCCTACACTAGCGGATCAAGAGACCCAGTACTTC	CASSPTLADQETQYF
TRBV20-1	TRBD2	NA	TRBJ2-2	TGCAGTGCCCCCAATCCTCTAGCGGGGGGGTCCGGGGAGCTGTTTTTT	CSAPNPLAGGSGELFF
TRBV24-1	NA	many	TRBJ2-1	TGTGCCACATTTTCACAGGGCATCCGCTCCTACAATGAGCAGTTCTTC	CATFSQGIRSYNEQFF
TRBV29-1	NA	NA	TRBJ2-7	TGCAGCGTTGGGCAGGAATACTACGAGCAGTACTTC	CSVGQEYYEQYF
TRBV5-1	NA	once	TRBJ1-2	TGCGCCAGCAGCCCCGCGGCAGCCACTAACTATGGCTACACCTTC	CASSPAAATNYGYTF
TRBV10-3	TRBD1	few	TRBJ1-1	TGTGCCTCGACACAGGGGGAGAACACTGAAGCTTTCTTT	CASTQGENTEAFF
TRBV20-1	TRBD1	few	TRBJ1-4	TGCAGTGGAGGACAGGGGGCCGACGCTAATGAAAAACTGTTTTTT	CSGGQGADANEKLFF
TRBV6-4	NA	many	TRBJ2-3	TGTGCCAGTGGGGCGGACCGCACAGATACGCAGTATTTT	CASGADRTDTQYF
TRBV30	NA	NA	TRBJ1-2	TGTGCCTGGAGTGTAATTGGGAGGGAAGGCTACACCTTC	CAWSVIGREGYTF
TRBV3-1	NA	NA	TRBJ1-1	TGTGCCAGCAGCCAGCAGTACACTGAAGCTTTCTTT	CASSQQYTEAFF
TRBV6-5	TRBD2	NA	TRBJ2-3	TGTGCCAGCACCATGACTAGCGGGGGGGAGGGTACGCAGTATTTT	CASTMTSGGEGTQYF
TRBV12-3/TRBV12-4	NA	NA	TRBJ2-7	TGTGCCAGCAGGAGGGAAGGTAGCGAGCCCCTCTACGAGCAGTACTTC	CASRREGSEPLYEQYF
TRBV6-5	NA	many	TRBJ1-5	TGCGCCAGCAGCTACAACAGCAATCAGCCCCAGCATTTT	CASSYNSNQPQHF
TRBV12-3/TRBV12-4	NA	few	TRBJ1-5	TGTGCCAGCAGCAGGGGCGGGGAGAGGCCCCAGCATTTT	CASSRGGERPQHF
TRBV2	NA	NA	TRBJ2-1	TGTGCCAGCGCAGACGGTGGGGTTTACAATGAGCAGTTCTTC	CASADGGVYNEQFF
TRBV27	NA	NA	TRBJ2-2	TGTGCCAGCACTCTACACCCGCTAGCTGGGGTGCCCGGGGAGCTGTTTTTT	CASTLHPLAGVPGELFF
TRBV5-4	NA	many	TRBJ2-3	TGTGCCAGCAGCCTGGGCGGCGGCACAGATACGCAGTATTTT	CASSLGGGTDTQYF
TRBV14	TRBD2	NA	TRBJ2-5	TGTGCCAGCAGCCAAGGGACGACTAGCGGGGAAGAGACCCAGTACTTC	CASSQGTTSGEETQYF
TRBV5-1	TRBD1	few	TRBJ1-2	TGCGCCAGCAGCTTGGGAAGTCAGGGGGACTATGGCTACACCTTC	CASSLGSQGDYGYTF
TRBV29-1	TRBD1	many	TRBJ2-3	TGCAGCGCTTCGTGGATCAGGGGGAACACAGATACGCAGTATTTT	CSASWIRGNTDTQYF
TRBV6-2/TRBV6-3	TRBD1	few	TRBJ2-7	TGTGCCAGCAGACCGGTGACAGGGAGCGAGCAGTACTTC	CASRPVTGSEQYF
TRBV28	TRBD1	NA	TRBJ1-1	TGTGCCAGCAGTCCTTACAGGGGGCGCGGGGCTTTCTTT	CASSPYRGRGAFF
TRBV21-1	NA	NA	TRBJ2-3	TGTGCCAGCAAATCCCGGGACAGGGAGTTCACAGATACGCAGTATTTT	CASKSRDREFTDTQYF
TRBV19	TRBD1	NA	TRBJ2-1	TGTGCCAGTAGTATGGGGGACCAGGGGGCCCTCGTCTTC	CASSMGDQGALVF
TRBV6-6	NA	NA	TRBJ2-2	TGTGCCAGCAGTTTGACGTCCCGGGACGGGGCCGGGGAGCTGTTTTTT	CASSLTSRDGAGELFF
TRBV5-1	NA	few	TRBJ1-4	TGCGCCAGCAGCTCCCCCCAGGCTGAAAAACTGTTTTTT	CASSSPQAEKLFF
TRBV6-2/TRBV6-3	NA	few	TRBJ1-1	TGTGCCAGCAGTTACAACAGGCGGGTCACTGAAGCTTTCTTT	CASSYNRRVTEAFF
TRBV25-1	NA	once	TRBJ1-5	TGTGCCAGCAGTGAATCGCGGGCAGATAATCAGCCCCAGCATTTT	CASSESRADNQPQHF